The 17 T cell receptor beta chains reported below all come from one sample, sequenced in a study of read filtering for tumor transcriptome and immune sequencing. From around 0.4 ug of RNA, a library with molecular barcoded alpha/delta and beta/gamma adaptors was made. TCRdb recomputed calls from the reads with MiXCR, one row per CDR3 protein. The table lists 40,000 to 50,000 distinct CDR3 sequences, roughly 19% of them singletons. What was sequenced was a population of CD138-negative cells sorted from bone marrow. These receptors were collected from a donor at least 40 years old with multiple myeloma.

This clonotype was seen ten or more times. This chain joins TRBV5-1 and TRBJ2-3; D gene uncertain. V lost 4 bases and J 6 bases, leaving 15 bases between the germline ends. The germline CDR1 and CDR2 sequences are SGHRS and YFSETQ. The CDR3 consists of 14 residues. The CDR3 loop reads CASSPELSADTQYF. Written as DNA, the CDR3 is TGCGCCAGCAGCCCCGAGTTGTCTGCGGATACGCAGTATTTT.

This clonotype was seen ten or more times. This chain uses TRBV7-2 with TRBJ1-2; tentatively, D is TRBD1 (6 bases). The germline V gene has CDR1 SGHTA and CDR2 FQGNSA. This CDR3 comprises 15 residues. The ends were cut back, 2 bases at V and 0 bases at J, with 10 bases in the middle. CDR3: CASSLLGGPNYGYTF. For the CDR3, the DNA is TGTGCCAGCAGCTTATTGGGGGGCCCTAACTATGGCTACACCTTC.

The rearrangement links TRBV20-1 to TRBJ2-1; D ambiguous. V was pared by 3 bases and J by 0 bases, with 6 bases between. This CDR3 has 13 residues. CDR1 and CDR2 from the germline V gene are DFQATT and SNEGSKA (reference sequence). The CDR3 nucleotides are TGCAGTGCTAGCCCCCCCTCCTACAATGAGCAGTTCTTC. It is translated as CSASPPSYNEQFF.

About this clonotype itself: A far larger clone is just one base off, so this is likely a read error. The J gene is TRBJ1-6, the V gene TRBV7-6, with D possibly TRBD1 on 6 matching bases. Germline CDR1 is SGHVS and CDR2 is FNYEAQ. This CDR3 contains 14 residues. CDR3: CASSSGTKNTEASF. CDR3 coding DNA: TGTGCCAGCAGCTCTGGGACAAAGAACACTGAAGCTTCCTTT. Full variable domain (missing parts from reference TRBV7-6 and TRBJ1-6): GAGVSQSPRYKVTKRGQDVALRCDPISGHVSLYWYRQALGQGPEFLTYFNYEAQQDKSGLPNDRFSAERPEGSISTLTIQRTEQRDSAMYRCASSSGTKNTEASFGNGTRLTVT.

There are many counts of this clonotype. The chain uses TRBV19 and TRBJ2-3; D possibly uses TRBD1 or TRBD2 (5 bases each). There are 11 residues in the CDR3. The ends were cut back, 10 bases at V and 6 bases at J, with 11 bases in the middle. Germline CDR1 LNHDA, CDR2 SQIVND (reference sequence). In DNA form, the CDR3 reads TGTGCCATCCAATGGGGGGATACGCAGTATTTT. This translates into CAIQWGDTQYF. Combining the CDR3 with reference TRBV19 and TRBJ2-3 gives the whole variable domain DGGITQSPKYLFRKEGQNVTLSCEQNLNHDAMYWYRQDPGQGLRLIYYSQIVNDFQKGDIAEGYSVSREKKESFPLTVTSAQKNPTAFYLCAIQWGDTQYFGPGTRLTVL.

This clonotype was observed a handful of times. The rearrangement uses TRBV12-3 or TRBV12-4 and TRBJ2-2; tentatively, D is TRBD2 (6 bases). The CDR3 contains 14 residues. Deletions cut 6 bases from V and 7 bases from J, with 15 bases between. CDR3 amino acids: CASSVGTRLGELFF. The CDR3 nucleotides read TGTGCCAGCAGCGTCGGGACTCGCCTCGGGGAGCTGTTTTTT.

This clonotype was observed many times. The CDR3 loop reads CASSVQDQETQYF. The CDR3 DNA follows: TGCGCCAGCTCGGTACAGGACCAAGAGACCCAGTACTTC. The V and J genes are TRBV5-1 and TRBJ2-5; tentatively, D is TRBD1 (5 bases). There are 13 residues in the CDR3. Trimming took off 7 bases at V and 0 bases at J, with 10 bases between the two ends. Germline assignment: CDR1 SGHRS and CDR2 YFSETQ.

The rearrangement links TRBV7-2 to TRBJ1-5; D not resolved. The CDR3 extends over 13 amino acids. V dropped 1 base and J dropped 7 bases, with 8 bases sitting between them. Germline lookup yields CDR1 SGHTA and CDR2 FQGNSA. The DNA of the CDR3 is TGTGCCAGCAGCTTAGGAAATGGACAGCCCCAGCATTTT. Amino acid sequence: CASSLGNGQPQHF.

This clonotype has ten or more counts. The chain couples TRBV5-1 to TRBJ1-1; D is uncertain. This CDR3 comprises 13 residues. The V gene lost 5 bases and the J gene lost 1 base, with 9 bases spanning the gap. Per the germline V gene, CDR1 is SGHRS and CDR2 is YFSETQ. The CDR3 sequence is CASSEQTNTEAFF. The CDR3 DNA follows: TGCGCCAGCAGTGAGCAGACGAACACTGAAGCTTTCTTT.

This clonotype was seen at least ten times. The J gene is TRBJ2-1, the V gene TRBV29-1, with a possible D match to TRBD1 (5 bases). There are 13 residues in the CDR3. Germline assignment: CDR1 SQVTM and CDR2 ANQGSEA. Deletions cut 1 base from V and 6 bases from J, with 10 bases between. The CDR3, as DNA: TGCAGCGTTGAAGGTGGCAGGGTCAATGAGCAGTTCTTC. Its protein is CSVEGGRVNEQFF.

This clonotype was recorded a few times. Just one base apart from a much larger clone, this may be a read error. This chain uses TRBV7-2 with TRBJ2-1, with 12 bases aligning to TRBD2. CDR3 size: 16 residues. The junction had 5 bases not matched to a gene; V was cut back by 5 bases and J by 3 bases. Germline CDR1 reads SGHTA; CDR2 reads FQGNSA. The CDR3 DNA sequence: TGTGCCAGCAGCCGCAGGACTAGCGGGATCTACAATGAGCAGTTCTTC. Encoded protein: CASSRRTSGIYNEQFF.

In regard to this clonotype: A clone one base away is much larger, so this may be a read error. The CDR3 region is CSARGFVAEQSF. In DNA, the CDR3 is TGCAGTGCGAGGGGGTTTGTCGCTGAGCAGTCCTTC. The chain carries TRBV20-1 and TRBJ2-1, with TRBD1 as a possible D gene (6 bases). The V gene's germline CDR1 is DFQATT and CDR2 SNEGSKA (reference sequence). This CDR3 has 12 residues.

This clonotype occurred once. One base away lies a much larger clone, so this may be a sequencing read error. The CDR3 is CASSSRYFTGRNSEAFF. The CDR3 nucleotides are TGCGCCAGCAGCTCGCGGTATTTTACAGGGAGAAACTCTGAAGCTTTCTTT. The V and J genes are TRBV5-1 and TRBJ1-1, with a weak D call TRBD1 (6 bases). V dropped 3 bases and J dropped 6 bases, with 24 bases sitting between them. Germline loops: CDR1 SGHRS, CDR2 YFSETQ. The CDR3 consists of 17 residues.

The J gene is TRBJ2-2, the V gene TRBV11-2; possibly TRBD1 for D (5 bases). This CDR3 has 14 amino acids. The ends were cut back, 0 bases at V and 4 bases at J, with 6 bases in the middle. Germline-derived CDR1 and CDR2 are SGHAT and FQNNGV. The chain's CDR3 is CASSLDRATGELFF. CDR3 sequence (DNA): TGTGCCAGCAGCTTAGACAGGGCCACCGGGGAGCTGTTTTTT.

Details on this clonotype: One base away lies a much larger clone, so this may be a sequencing read error. V is TRBV5-6 and J is TRBJ2-5; the match to TRBD1 covers 7 bases. This CDR3 comprises 18 residues. J gave up 2 bases and V 7 bases, and 20 bases lay outside the gene matches. Per germline, CDR1 SGHDT and CDR2 YYEEEE. CDR3 amino acids: CASGTRKSGQAIQETQYF. The CDR3 bases are TGTGCCAGCGGTACTCGAAAAAGCGGACAGGCAATTCAAGAGACCCAGTACTTC.

On this clonotype itself: A read error may explain this, as a much larger clone is one base away. V is TRBV12-3 or TRBV12-4 and J is TRBJ2-2, with 12 bases aligning to TRBD2. With V trimmed by 3 bases and J by 7 bases, 6 bases remained unmatched. The CDR3 loop spans 16 amino acids. The CDR3 sequence is CASSFGLAGSIGELFF. The CDR3 DNA is TGTGCCAGCAGTTTCGGACTAGCGGGAAGTATCGGGGAGCTGTTTTTT.

This clonotype showed up just a few times. The chain links TRBV15 to TRBJ2-3; tentative D call: TRBD2 (6 bases). CDR3 length: 16 amino acids. V lost 8 bases and J lost 3, with 21 bases in between. Germline CDR1 reads LNHNV; CDR2 reads YYDKDF (reference sequence). The CDR3 protein is CATLARKKGGTDTQYF. The DNA for the CDR3 is TGTGCCACCCTAGCCCGTAAGAAAGGAGGGACAGATACGCAGTATTTT.